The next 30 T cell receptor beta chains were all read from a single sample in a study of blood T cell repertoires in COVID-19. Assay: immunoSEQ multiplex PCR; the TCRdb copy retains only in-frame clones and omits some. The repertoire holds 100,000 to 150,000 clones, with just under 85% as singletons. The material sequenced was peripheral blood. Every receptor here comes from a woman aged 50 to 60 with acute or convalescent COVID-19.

The CDR3 is CASSIGGVVAGKNYGYTF. The CDR3 coding sequence is TGTGCCAGTAGTATCGGGGGGGTCGTGGCAGGGAAGAACTATGGCTACACCTTC. The rearrangement joins TRBV19 to TRBJ1-2; a weak D match, TRBD1 (5 bases). Trimming cost V 3 bases and J 2 bases, with 22 bases left between them. Germline V gene data show CDR1 as LNHDA and CDR2 as SQIVND (reference sequence). This CDR3 region has 18 residues. Based on the CDR3 plus reference TRBV19 and TRBJ1-2, the full variable domain is DGGITQSPKYLFRKEGQNVTLSCEQNLNHDAMYWYRQDPGQGLRLIYYSQIVNDFQKGDIAEGYSVSREKKESFPLTVTSAQKNPTAFYLCASSIGGVVAGKNYGYTFGSGTRLTVV.

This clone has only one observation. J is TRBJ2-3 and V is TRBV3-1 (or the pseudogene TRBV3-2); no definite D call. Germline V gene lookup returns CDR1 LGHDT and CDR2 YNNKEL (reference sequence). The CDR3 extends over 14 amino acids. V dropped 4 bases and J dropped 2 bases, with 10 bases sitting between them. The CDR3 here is CASSPDRVTDTQYF. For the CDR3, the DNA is TGTGCCAGCAGCCCCGACCGGGTCACAGATACGCAGTATTTT.

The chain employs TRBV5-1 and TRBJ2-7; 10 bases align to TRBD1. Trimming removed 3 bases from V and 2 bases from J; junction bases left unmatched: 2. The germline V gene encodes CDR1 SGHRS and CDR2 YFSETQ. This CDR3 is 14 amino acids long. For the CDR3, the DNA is TGCGCCAGCAGCTCAGGACAGGGGGCCTACGAGCAGTACTTC. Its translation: CASSSGQGAYEQYF.

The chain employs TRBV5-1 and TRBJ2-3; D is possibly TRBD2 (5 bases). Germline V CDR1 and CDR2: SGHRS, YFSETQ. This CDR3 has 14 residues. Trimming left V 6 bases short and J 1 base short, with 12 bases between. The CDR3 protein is CASMLAAGTDTQYF. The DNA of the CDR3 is TGCGCCAGCATGTTGGCAGCGGGCACAGATACGCAGTATTTT.

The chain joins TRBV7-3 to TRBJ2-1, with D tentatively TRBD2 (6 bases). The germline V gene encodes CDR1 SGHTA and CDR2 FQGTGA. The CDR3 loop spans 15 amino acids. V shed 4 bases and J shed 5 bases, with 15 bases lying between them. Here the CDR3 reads CASSSLGTSNNEQFF. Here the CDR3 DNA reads TGTGCCAGCAGCTCCCTTGGGACTTCTAACAATGAGCAGTTCTTC.

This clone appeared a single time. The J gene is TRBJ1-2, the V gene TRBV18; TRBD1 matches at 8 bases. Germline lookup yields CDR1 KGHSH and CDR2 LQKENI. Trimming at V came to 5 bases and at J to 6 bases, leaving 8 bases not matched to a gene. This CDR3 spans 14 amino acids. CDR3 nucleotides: TGTGCCAGCTCAGACCGGACAGGGAATCATGGCTACACCTTC. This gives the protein CASSDRTGNHGYTF.

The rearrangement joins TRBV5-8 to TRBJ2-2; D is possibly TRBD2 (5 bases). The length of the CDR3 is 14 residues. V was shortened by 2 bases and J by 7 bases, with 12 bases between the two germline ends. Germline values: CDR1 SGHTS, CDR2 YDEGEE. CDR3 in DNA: TGTGCCAGCAGCTTCGGCGGGTCCCTCGGGGAGCTGTTTTTT. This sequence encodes CASSFGGSLGELFF.

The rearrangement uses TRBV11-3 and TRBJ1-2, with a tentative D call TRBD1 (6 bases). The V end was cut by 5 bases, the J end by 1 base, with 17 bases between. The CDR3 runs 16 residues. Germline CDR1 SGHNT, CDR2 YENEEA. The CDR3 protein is CASSPGVGPLNYGYTF. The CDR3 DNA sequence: TGTGCCAGCAGCCCAGGGGTAGGGCCCCTTAACTATGGCTACACCTTC.

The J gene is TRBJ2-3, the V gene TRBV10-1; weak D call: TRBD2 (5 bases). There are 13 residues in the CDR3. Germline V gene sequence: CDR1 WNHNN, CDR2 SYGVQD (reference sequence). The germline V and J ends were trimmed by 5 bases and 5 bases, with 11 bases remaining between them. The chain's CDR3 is CASSRDSQDTQYF. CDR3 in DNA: TGCGCCAGCAGTCGGGATAGTCAAGATACGCAGTATTTT.

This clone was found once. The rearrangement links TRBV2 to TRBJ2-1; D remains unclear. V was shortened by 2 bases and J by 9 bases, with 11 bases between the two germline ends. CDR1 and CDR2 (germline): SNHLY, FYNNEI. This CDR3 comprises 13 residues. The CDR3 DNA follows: TGTGCCAGCAGTGAAAAGGTGACGGGTGAGCAGTTCTTC. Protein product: CASSEKVTGEQFF. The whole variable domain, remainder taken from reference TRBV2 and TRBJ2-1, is EPEVTQTPSHQVTQMGQEVILRCVPISNHLYFYWYRQILGQKVEFLVSFYNNEISEKSEIFDDQFSVERPDGSNFTLKIRSTKLEDSAMYFCASSEKVTGEQFFGPGTRLTVL.

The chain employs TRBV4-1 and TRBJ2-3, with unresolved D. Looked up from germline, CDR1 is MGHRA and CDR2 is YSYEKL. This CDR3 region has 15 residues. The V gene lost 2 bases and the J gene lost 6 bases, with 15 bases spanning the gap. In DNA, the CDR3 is TGCGCCAGCAGCCAACCGGAAGCAGGATTTGATACGCAGTATTTT. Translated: CASSQPEAGFDTQYF.

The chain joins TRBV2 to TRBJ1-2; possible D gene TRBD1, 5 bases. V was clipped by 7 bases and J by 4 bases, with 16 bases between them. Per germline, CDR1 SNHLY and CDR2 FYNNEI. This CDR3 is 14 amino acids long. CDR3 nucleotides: TGTGCCAGCATCCCAACGGGGGGACCCTATGGCTACACCTTC. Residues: CASIPTGGPYGYTF.

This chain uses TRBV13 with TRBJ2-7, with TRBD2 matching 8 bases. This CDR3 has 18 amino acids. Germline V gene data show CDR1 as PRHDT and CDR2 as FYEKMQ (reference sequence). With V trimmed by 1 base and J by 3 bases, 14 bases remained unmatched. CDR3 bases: TGTGCCAGCAGCTTAGCCGGATATGGCGGGGGGATCTACTACGAGCAGTACTTC. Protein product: CASSLAGYGGGIYYEQYF.

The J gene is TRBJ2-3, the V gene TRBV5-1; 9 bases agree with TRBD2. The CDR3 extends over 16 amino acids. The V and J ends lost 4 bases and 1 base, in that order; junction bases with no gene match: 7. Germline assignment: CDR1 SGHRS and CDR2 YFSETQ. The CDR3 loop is CASSTSSSGGTDTQYF. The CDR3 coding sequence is TGCGCCAGCAGCACCTCCTCTAGCGGGGGCACAGATACGCAGTATTTT. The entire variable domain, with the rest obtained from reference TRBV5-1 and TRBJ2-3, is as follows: KAGVTQTPRYLIKTRGQQVTLSCSPISGHRSVSWYQQTPGQGLQFLFEYFSETQRNKGNFPGRFSGRQFSNSRSEMNVSTLELGDSALYLCASSTSSSGGTDTQYFGPGTRLTVL.

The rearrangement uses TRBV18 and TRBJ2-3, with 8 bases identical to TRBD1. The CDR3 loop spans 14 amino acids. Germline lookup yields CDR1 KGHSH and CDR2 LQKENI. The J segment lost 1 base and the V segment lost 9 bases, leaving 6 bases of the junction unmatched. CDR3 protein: CASRPGQGTDTQYF. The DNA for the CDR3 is TGTGCCAGTCGACCGGGACAGGGCACAGATACGCAGTATTTT.

Here the CDR3 reads CASSTLVSGMAFF. CDR3 nucleotide sequence: TGTGCCAGCAGCACCCTAGTTTCTGGTATGGCTTTCTTT. J is TRBJ1-1 and V is TRBV11-2; no definite D call. Germline V gene sequence: CDR1 SGHAT, CDR2 FQNNGV. The CDR3 runs to 13 residues. The V end lost 5 bases, the J end lost 11 bases, and 18 bases lay between the germline ends.

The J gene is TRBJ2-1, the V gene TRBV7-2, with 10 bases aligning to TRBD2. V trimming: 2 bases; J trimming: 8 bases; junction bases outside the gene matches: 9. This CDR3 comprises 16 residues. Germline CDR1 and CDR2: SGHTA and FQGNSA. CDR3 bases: TGTGCCAGCAGCTTAAGTGGGACTAGCGTTTGGGATGAGCAGTTCTTC. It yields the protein CASSLSGTSVWDEQFF.

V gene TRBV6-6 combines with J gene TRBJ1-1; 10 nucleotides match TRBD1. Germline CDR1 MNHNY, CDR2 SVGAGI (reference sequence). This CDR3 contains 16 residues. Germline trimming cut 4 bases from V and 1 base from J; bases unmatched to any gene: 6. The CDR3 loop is CASSSGTGVTNTEAFF. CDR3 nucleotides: TGTGCCAGCAGTTCCGGGACAGGGGTGACGAACACTGAAGCTTTCTTT.

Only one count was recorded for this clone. The CDR3 nucleotides read TGTGCCAGCAGCTTGATTCGGGACAGGGGTACCACCGGGGAGCTGTTTTTT. As protein: CASSLIRDRGTTGELFF. V usage is TRBV5-4 and J usage is TRBJ2-2; 10 bases are shared with TRBD1. This CDR3 is 17 amino acids long. The J segment lost 4 bases and the V segment lost 1 base, leaving 7 bases of the junction unmatched. Germline lookup yields CDR1 SGHNT and CDR2 YYREEE (reference sequence).

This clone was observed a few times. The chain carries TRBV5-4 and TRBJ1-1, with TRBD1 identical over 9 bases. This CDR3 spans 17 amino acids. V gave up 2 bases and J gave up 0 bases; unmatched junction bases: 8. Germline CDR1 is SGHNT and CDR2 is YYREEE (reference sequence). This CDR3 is CASSLSPTGGMNTEAFF. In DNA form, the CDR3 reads TGTGCCAGCAGCTTATCCCCGACAGGGGGAATGAACACTGAAGCTTTCTTT.

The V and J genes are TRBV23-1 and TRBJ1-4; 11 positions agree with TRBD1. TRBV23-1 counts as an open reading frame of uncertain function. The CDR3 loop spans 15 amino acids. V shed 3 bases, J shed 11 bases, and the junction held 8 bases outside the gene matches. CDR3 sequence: CASSHPDRGPGKLFF. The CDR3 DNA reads TGCGCCAGCAGTCACCCGGACAGGGGGCCGGGGAAACTGTTTTTT.

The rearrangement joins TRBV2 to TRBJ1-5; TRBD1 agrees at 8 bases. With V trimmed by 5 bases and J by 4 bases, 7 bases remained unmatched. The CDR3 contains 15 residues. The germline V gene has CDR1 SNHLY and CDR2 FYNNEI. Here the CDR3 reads CASSPRTGSNQPQHF. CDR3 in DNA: TGTGCCAGCAGTCCCCGGACAGGGTCTAATCAGCCCCAGCATTTT. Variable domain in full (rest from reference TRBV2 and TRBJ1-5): EPEVTQTPSHQVTQMGQEVILRCVPISNHLYFYWYRQILGQKVEFLVSFYNNEISEKSEIFDDQFSVERPDGSNFTLKIRSTKLEDSAMYFCASSPRTGSNQPQHFGDGTRLSIL.

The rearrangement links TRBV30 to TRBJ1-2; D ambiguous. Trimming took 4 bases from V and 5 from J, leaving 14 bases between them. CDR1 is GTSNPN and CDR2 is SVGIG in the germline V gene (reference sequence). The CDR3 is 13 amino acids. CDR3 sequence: CAWTIFGGYGYTF. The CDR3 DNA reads TGTGCCTGGACCATCTTCGGAGGATATGGCTACACCTTC.

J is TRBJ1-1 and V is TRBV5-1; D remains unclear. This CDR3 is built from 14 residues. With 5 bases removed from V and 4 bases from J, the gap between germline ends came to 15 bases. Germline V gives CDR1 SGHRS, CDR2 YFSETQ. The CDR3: CASSKLPGSTEAFF. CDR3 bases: TGCGCCAGCAGTAAACTCCCGGGATCCACTGAAGCTTTCTTT.

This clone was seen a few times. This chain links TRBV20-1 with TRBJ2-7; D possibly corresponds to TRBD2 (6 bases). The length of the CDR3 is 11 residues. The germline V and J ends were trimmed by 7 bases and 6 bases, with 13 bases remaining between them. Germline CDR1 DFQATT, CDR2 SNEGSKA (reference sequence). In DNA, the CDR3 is TGCAGTGTCACTGCGGGGTCCGAGCAGTACTTC. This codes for CSVTAGSEQYF.

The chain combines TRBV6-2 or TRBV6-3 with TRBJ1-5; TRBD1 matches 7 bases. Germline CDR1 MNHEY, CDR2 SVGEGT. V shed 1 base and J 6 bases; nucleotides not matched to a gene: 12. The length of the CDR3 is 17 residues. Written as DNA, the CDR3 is TGTGCCAGCAGTTACTTCTCCGGAGGGGGCTTAGTTCAGCCCCAGCATTTT. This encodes CASSYFSGGGLVQPQHF.

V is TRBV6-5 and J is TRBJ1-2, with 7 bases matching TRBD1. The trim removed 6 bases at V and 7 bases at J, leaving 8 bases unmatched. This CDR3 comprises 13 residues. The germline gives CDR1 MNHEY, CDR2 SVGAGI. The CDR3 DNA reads TGTGCCAGCAGCTTCGACAGGGTCCTTGGCTACACCTTC. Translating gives CASSFDRVLGYTF.

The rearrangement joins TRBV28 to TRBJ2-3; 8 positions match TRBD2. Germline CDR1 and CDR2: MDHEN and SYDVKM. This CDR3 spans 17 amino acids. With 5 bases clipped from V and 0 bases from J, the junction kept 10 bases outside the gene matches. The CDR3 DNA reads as TGTGCCAGCAGTCCCCCGACGGGGGGGTTTAGCACAGATACGCAGTATTTT. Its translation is CASSPPTGGFSTDTQYF. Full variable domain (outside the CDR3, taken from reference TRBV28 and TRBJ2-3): DVKVTQSSRYLVKRTGEKVFLECVQDMDHENMFWYRQDPGLGLRLIYFSYDVKMKEKGDIPEGYSVSREKKERFSLILESASTNQTSMYLCASSPPTGGFSTDTQYFGPGTRLTVL.

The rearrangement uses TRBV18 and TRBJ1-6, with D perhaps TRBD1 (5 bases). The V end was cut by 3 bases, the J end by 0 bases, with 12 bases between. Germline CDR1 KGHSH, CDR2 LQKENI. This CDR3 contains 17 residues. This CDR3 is CASSPVAGLSYNSPLHF. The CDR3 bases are TGTGCCAGCTCACCCGTGGCGGGACTCTCCTATAATTCACCCCTCCACTTT.

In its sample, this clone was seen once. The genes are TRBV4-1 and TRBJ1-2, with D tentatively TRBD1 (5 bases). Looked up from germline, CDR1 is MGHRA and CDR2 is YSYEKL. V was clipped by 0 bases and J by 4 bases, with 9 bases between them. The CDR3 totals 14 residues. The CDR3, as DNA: TGCGCCAGCAGCCAAGAATGGGGGGGCTATGGCTACACCTTC. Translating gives CASSQEWGGYGYTF.